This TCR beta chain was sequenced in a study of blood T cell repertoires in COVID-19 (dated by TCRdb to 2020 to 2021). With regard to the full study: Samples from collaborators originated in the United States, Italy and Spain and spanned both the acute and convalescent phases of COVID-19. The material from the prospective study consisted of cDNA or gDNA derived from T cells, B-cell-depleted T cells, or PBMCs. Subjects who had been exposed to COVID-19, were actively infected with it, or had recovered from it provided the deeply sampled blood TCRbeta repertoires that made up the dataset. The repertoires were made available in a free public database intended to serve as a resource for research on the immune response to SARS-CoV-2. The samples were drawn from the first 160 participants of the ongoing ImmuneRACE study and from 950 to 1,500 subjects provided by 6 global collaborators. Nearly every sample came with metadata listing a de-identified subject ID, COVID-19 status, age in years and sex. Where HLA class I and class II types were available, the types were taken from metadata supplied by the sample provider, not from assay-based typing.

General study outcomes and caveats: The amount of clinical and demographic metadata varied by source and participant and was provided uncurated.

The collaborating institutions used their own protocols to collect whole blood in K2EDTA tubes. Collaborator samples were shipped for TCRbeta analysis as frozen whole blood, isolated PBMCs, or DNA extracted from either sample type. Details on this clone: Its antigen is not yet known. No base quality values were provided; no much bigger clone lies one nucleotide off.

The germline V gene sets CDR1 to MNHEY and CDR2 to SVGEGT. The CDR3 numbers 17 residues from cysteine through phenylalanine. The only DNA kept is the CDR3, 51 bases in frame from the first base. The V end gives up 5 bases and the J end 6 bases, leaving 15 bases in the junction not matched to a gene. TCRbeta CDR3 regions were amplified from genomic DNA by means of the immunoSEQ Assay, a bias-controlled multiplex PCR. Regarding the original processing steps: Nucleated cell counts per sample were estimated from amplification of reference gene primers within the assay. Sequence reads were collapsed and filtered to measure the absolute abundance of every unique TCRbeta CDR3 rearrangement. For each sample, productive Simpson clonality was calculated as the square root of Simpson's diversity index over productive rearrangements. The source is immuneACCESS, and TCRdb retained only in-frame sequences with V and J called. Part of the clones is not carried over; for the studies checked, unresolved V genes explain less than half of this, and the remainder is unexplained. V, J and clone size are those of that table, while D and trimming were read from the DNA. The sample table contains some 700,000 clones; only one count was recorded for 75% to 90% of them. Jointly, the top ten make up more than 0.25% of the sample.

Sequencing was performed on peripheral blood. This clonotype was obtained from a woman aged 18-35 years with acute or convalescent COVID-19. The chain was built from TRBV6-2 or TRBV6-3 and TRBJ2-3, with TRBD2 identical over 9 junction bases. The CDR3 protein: CASSLFPARGGRDTQYF. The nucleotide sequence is TGTGCCAGCAGTCTATTCCCGGCGCGGGGGGGCCGGGATACGCAGTATTTT.